Listed below are T cell receptor beta chains from one sample, sequenced in a study of persistence of HIV-infected CD4 T cells. Antigens of these TCRs are unknown. Profiled with immunoSEQ multiplex PCR; TCRdb holds only in-frame clones, not every one. The table includes 46,000 or so clones, about 80% detected once. The sequencing here drew on CD4+ T cells sorted from PBMCs after roughly 20-hour stimulation, taken from a patient who received antiretroviral therapy. The receptor source for this set is an adult man with HIV who was CMV-seropositive. CDR3s include the opening cysteine and the closing phenylalanine or tryptophan. D genes are given only for firm matches. The listing skips clone size in some rows; elsewhere it reads once, few, many or a size class.

>.|TRBV7-9|TRBJ1-3|.
CASSPTWAGGNTIYF
TGTGCCAGCAGCCCTACTTGGGCAGGTGGAAACACCATATATTTT
>.|TRBV3-1/TRBV3-2|TRBJ1-5|.
CASSQGPSNQPQHF
TGTGCCAGCAGCCAAGGACCGAGCAATCAGCCCCAGCATTTT
>.|TRBV6-4|TRBJ1-4|.
CASRSGPWNEKLFF
TGTGCCAGCAGGTCGGGTCCTTGGAATGAAAAACTGTTTTTT
>.|TRBV19|TRBJ1-5|.
CASSRLWEGGWKPQHF
TGTGCCAGTAGCCGCCTATGGGAGGGGGGCTGGAAGCCCCAGCATTTT
>.|TRBV30|TRBJ1-2|few
CAWSPNFRDYGYTF
TGTGCCTGGAGTCCGAACTTCCGGGACTATGGCTACACCTTC
>.|TRBV6-5|TRBJ2-2|once
CASTRQRAGELFF
TGTGCCAGCACTCGACAGCGTGCCGGGGAGCTGTTTTTT
>.|TRBV2|TRBJ2-7|few
CASRTGSTYEQYF
TGTGCCAGCAGGACCGGGTCTACCTACGAGCAGTACTTC
>TRBD1|TRBV4-2|TRBJ1-2|few
CASSQDSNRGPNYGYTF
TGTGCCAGCAGCCAAGATAGTAATAGGGGGCCTAACTATGGCTACACCTTC
>TRBD2|TRBV15|TRBJ2-7|once
CATSRPTMSRAGILEQYF
TGTGCCACCAGCAGACCCACTATGTCTCGAGCGGGAATCCTCGAGCAGTACTTC
>.|TRBV6-4|TRBJ1-2|.
CASSDFGRGGYTF
TGTGCCAGCAGTGACTTCGGTAGGGGTGGCTACACCTTC
>.|TRBV5-4|TRBJ2-3|.
CASKPLWGDGTDTQYF
TGTGCCAGCAAACCCCTCTGGGGTGATGGCACAGATACGCAGTATTTT
>.|TRBV7-7|TRBJ1-3|.
CASSQDWGSGNTIYF
TGTGCCAGCAGCCAGGACTGGGGATCTGGAAACACCATATATTTT
>.|TRBV5-1|TRBJ1-1|few
CASSWMSMMNTEAFF
TGCGCCAGCAGCTGGATGAGCATGATGAACACTGAAGCTTTCTTT
>.|TRBV28|TRBJ2-7|.
CASSLSGIYEQYF
TGTGCCAGCAGTTTATCCGGCATCTACGAGCAGTACTTC
>.|TRBV19|TRBJ2-2|.
CASSTSGGPGTGELFF
TGTGCCAGTAGTACCTCCGGAGGGCCGGGCACCGGGGAGCTGTTTTTT
>.|TRBV25-1|TRBJ1-2|few
CASSESLIGLGGGYTF
TGTGCCAGCAGTGAATCCCTTATCGGACTAGGAGGTGGCTACACCTTC
>TRBD1|TRBV5-1|TRBJ2-1|.
CASSIQPGQDNEQFF
TGCGCCAGCAGCATACAACCGGGACAGGACAATGAGCAGTTCTTC
>TRBD1|TRBV27|TRBJ1-5|.
CASSLSFRGGSNQPQHF
TGTGCCAGCAGTTTATCTTTCAGGGGGGGAAGCAATCAGCCCCAGCATTTT
>.|TRBV4-2|TRBJ1-1|.
CASSQGYSGEVNTEAFF
TGTGCCAGCAGCCAAGGCTACTCAGGGGAAGTGAACACTGAAGCTTTCTTT
>.|TRBV7-2|TRBJ2-1|.
CASSGGPYNEQFF
TGTGCCAGCAGCGGGGGCCCCTACAATGAGCAGTTCTTC
>.|TRBV5-1|TRBJ2-2|.
CASSLVEGRPGELFF
TGCGCCAGCAGCTTGGTAGAGGGGCGTCCCGGGGAGCTGTTTTTT
>.|TRBV7-2|TRBJ1-2|.
CASSFTPDGGYTF
TGTGCCAGCAGCTTTACTCCTGATGGAGGCTACACCTTC
>.|TRBV27|TRBJ1-1|once
CASSLQGRMNTEAFF
TGTGCCAGCAGTTTACAGGGGCGCATGAACACTGAAGCTTTCTTT
>.|TRBV11-3|TRBJ2-1|.
CASSLVSGSGEQFF
TGTGCCAGCAGCTTAGTTTCAGGGTCGGGTGAGCAGTTCTTC
>TRBD1|TRBV6-5|TRBJ2-5|once
CASSRDRGRETQYF
TGTGCCAGCAGCCGAGACAGGGGAAGGGAGACCCAGTACTTC
>.|TRBV3-1/TRBV3-2|TRBJ1-6|once
CASSHLPSSSYNSPLHF
TGTGCCAGCAGCCATTTGCCTTCGAGCTCCTATAATTCACCCCTCCACTTT
>.|TRBV20-1|TRBJ1-3|.
CSASSMGPGNTIYF
TGCAGTGCTAGTTCAATGGGCCCTGGAAACACCATATATTTT
>TRBD1|TRBV20-1|TRBJ1-6|few
CSAGDRAPLHF
TGCAGTGCGGGAGACAGGGCACCCCTCCACTTT
>.|TRBV6-5|TRBJ2-1|.
CASSSPGRTNEQFF
TGTGCCAGCAGTTCCCCGGGACGGACAAATGAGCAGTTCTTC
>.|TRBV3-1/TRBV3-2|TRBJ1-2|.
CASSQDRTGGYTF
TGTGCCAGCAGCCAAGATAGGACCGGGGGCTACACCTTC
>TRBD1|TRBV19|TRBJ1-1|.
CASSKGTENTEAFF
TGTGCCAGTAGTAAAGGGACAGAGAACACTGAAGCTTTCTTT
>TRBD1|TRBV19|TRBJ2-1|once
CASSMGQVYEQFF
TGTGCCAGTAGTATGGGACAGGTCTATGAGCAGTTCTTC
>TRBD1|TRBV6-5|TRBJ1-6|.
CASSTGTGLNSPLHF
TGTGCCAGCAGTACCGGGACAGGGTTAAATTCACCCCTCCACTTT
>TRBD1|TRBV2|TRBJ1-1|.
CASSAGQGPSEAFF
TGTGCCAGCAGTGCGGGACAGGGGCCTAGTGAAGCTTTCTTT
>.|TRBV6-1|TRBJ1-1|.
CASSELIRTEAFF
TGTGCCAGCAGTGAATTGATCCGAACTGAAGCTTTCTTT
>.|TRBV4-2|TRBJ1-4|.
CASSPGTRNEKLFF
TGTGCCAGCAGCCCCGGGACAAGAAATGAAAAACTGTTTTTT
>.|TRBV20-1|TRBJ1-1|.
CSARDNTEAFF
TGCAGTGCTAGAGACAACACTGAAGCTTTCTTT
>.|TRBV7-2|TRBJ2-5|.
CASSITLGETQYF
TGTGCCAGCAGCATAACTTTGGGGGAGACCCAGTACTTC
>.|TRBV14|TRBJ2-5|.
CASSHNPTETQYF
TGTGCCAGCAGCCACAACCCGACCGAGACCCAGTACTTC
>.|TRBV9|TRBJ2-7|.
CASSVGTASHEQYF
TGTGCCAGCAGCGTAGGGACAGCCTCGCACGAGCAGTACTTC
>.|TRBV6-2/TRBV6-3|TRBJ2-1|.
CASSYFIGDKFF
TGTGCCAGCAGTTACTTTATTGGGGACAAGTTCTTC
>TRBD2|TRBV18|TRBJ2-1|few
CASSRTSGGTNEQFF
TGTGCCAGCTCAAGGACTAGCGGGGGGACGAATGAGCAGTTCTTC
>TRBD1|TRBV19|TRBJ2-3|.
CAIRPGGQTDTQYF
TGTGCCATTCGGCCAGGGGGTCAAACAGATACGCAGTATTTT
>.|TRBV27|TRBJ2-7|.
CASASYYEQYF
TGTGCCAGCGCTTCTTACTACGAGCAGTACTTC
>.|TRBV7-6|TRBJ1-5|.
CASSLDHGQYSNQPQHF
TGTGCCAGCAGCTTAGACCATGGACAGTATAGCAATCAGCCCCAGCATTTT